This is a list of T cell receptor beta chains from one sample in a study of T cell responses to AZD1222 COVID-19 vaccine. Only in-frame clones appear in the TCRdb table, and some are missing; sequencing was by immunoSEQ multiplex PCR. The repertoire consists of under 75,000 clones, with about 90% occurring once and the leading ten covering around 16%. The sequences come from peripheral blood, collected on day 0 of AZD1222 vaccination. Receptor source: an adult in good health. The CDR3 runs from the conserved cysteine through the conserved F or W. A D gene is named only where the DNA matches it firmly. Only some rows state a clone size, as once, few, many or a class for expanded clones.

d_call	j_call	clone_size	v_call	cdr3_nt	cdr3_aa
-	TRBJ2-1	once	TRBV25-1	TGTGCCAGCAGTGAATTTGGGCAGGTTCATAATGAGCAGTTCTTC	CASSEFGQVHNEQFF
-	TRBJ2-1	once	TRBV27	TGTGCCAGCAGTTTAGGTGTTGAGCAGTTCTTC	CASSLGVEQFF
-	TRBJ1-4	-	TRBV7-6	TGTGCCAGCACCATTGGGGGGGGCGCCGGTGAAAAACTGTTTTTT	CASTIGGGAGEKLFF
-	TRBJ2-5	-	TRBV9	TGTGCCAGCAGGTCCAGGGGGGGTTTGGAGACCCAGTACTTC	CASRSRGGLETQYF
-	TRBJ1-2	-	TRBV7-9	TGTGCCAGCAGCTTTGCCAGGGGTAAGGATGGCTACACCTTC	CASSFARGKDGYTF
-	TRBJ1-2	-	TRBV7-2	TGTGCCAGCAGCCCCCAGACGGTGGACTATGGCTACACCTTC	CASSPQTVDYGYTF
TRBD2	TRBJ2-3	-	TRBV4-1	TGCGCCAGCAGCCAAGATCCCCGACTAGCGGGAATCACAGATACGCAGTATTTT	CASSQDPRLAGITDTQYF
-	TRBJ2-7	-	TRBV6-2/TRBV6-3	TGTGCCAGCAGTTACTCGGCGGAACATCCCTACGAGCAGTACTTC	CASSYSAEHPYEQYF
-	TRBJ2-7	-	TRBV7-6	TGTGCCAGCAGCTTAGTCCGAGGGGGGCTCTACGAGCAGTACTTC	CASSLVRGGLYEQYF
-	TRBJ2-3	-	TRBV6-6	TGTGCCAGCAGTCCTGCGGGGTGGGCGACAGATACGCAGTATTTT	CASSPAGWATDTQYF
-	TRBJ2-6	few	TRBV10-3	TGTGCCATCAGTGATCCACGGAGCTCTGGGGCCAACGTCCTGACTTTC	CAISDPRSSGANVLTF
TRBD1	TRBJ1-4	-	TRBV4-2	TGTGCCAGCAGCCAGGTGGGGGGCTGGGGGACAGGGGGTTCAACTAATGAAAAACTGTTTTTT	CASSQVGGWGTGGSTNEKLFF
-	TRBJ2-3	many	TRBV25-1	TGTGCCAGCAGGGACACTAGAAGACGGCGGACAGATACGCAGTATTTT	CASRDTRRRRTDTQYF
-	TRBJ2-3	once	TRBV9	TGTGCCAGCAACTCCCGAATAACAGGGAGGGGGACAGATACGCAGTATTTT	CASNSRITGRGTDTQYF
TRBD2	TRBJ2-7	-	TRBV6-5	TGTGCCAGCACCAGCCGGGAGGGCACCTACGAGCAGTACTTC	CASTSREGTYEQYF
-	TRBJ1-1	-	TRBV12-5	TGTGCTAGTGGCCTGGGGCTCACTCTAAACACTGAAGCTTTCTTT	CASGLGLTLNTEAFF
-	TRBJ1-1	-	TRBV13	TGTGCCAGCAGCTTATCGTTAAGGGCTGAAGCTTTCTTT	CASSLSLRAEAFF
TRBD1	TRBJ1-1	-	TRBV5-4	TGTGCCAGCAGCCCGCGACAGGGCTCGAACACTGAAGCTTTCTTT	CASSPRQGSNTEAFF
-	TRBJ1-2	once	TRBV27	TGTGCCAGCAGTTACGGCTCGAGGGGGTCCTATGGCTACACCTTC	CASSYGSRGSYGYTF
TRBD1	TRBJ1-1	-	TRBV19	TGTGCCAGTAGTATTCAGGGGGGATCTGAAGCTTTCTTT	CASSIQGGSEAFF
-	TRBJ1-2	-	TRBV10-3	TGTGCCATCCTCGATCAGGGGTTCTATGGCTACACCTTC	CAILDQGFYGYTF
-	TRBJ1-2	-	TRBV6-5	TGTGCCAGCAGAGAGGGGGGAGTTGGCTACACCTTC	CASREGGVGYTF
-	TRBJ2-3	once	TRBV6-5	TGTGCCAGCAGCCCCGGGCAGCGCACAGATACGCAGTATTTT	CASSPGQRTDTQYF
TRBD1	TRBJ1-6	-	TRBV3-1/TRBV3-2	TGTGCCAGCAGCCCTCGTAGACAGGGGACAAATACCACCCTCCACTTT	CASSPRRQGTNTTLHF
TRBD1	TRBJ1-2	once	TRBV7-9	TGTGCCAGCAGCCGACGGACAGGAGATGGCTACACCTTC	CASSRRTGDGYTF
TRBD1	TRBJ2-7	-	TRBV5-1	TGCGCCAGCACCAATACCCTCGGGACAGCGCTACGAGGGCAGTACTTC	CASTNTLGTALRGQYF
-	TRBJ1-2	-	TRBV19	TGTGCCAGTGAGAGCCTCCAGGGCAATGGCTACACCTTC	CASESLQGNGYTF
TRBD1	TRBJ1-5	-	TRBV12-3/TRBV12-4	TGTGCCAGCAGCGGGACAGGGTATCAGCCCCAGCATTTT	CASSGTGYQPQHF
-	TRBJ2-5	-	TRBV12-5	TGTGCTAGTGGTTCAACCCGACACGTCCAAGAGACCCAGTACTTC	CASGSTRHVQETQYF
-	TRBJ1-2	-	TRBV7-2	TGTGCCAGCAGCTTAGCTGAGGGAGGGGCAAGATATGGCTACACCTTC	CASSLAEGGARYGYTF
TRBD2	TRBJ2-1	once	TRBV6-1	TGTGCCAGCAGTGGGGGGACTAGCAGCACCTCCTACAATGAGCAGTTCTTC	CASSGGTSSTSYNEQFF
-	TRBJ1-2	once	TRBV29-1	TGCAGCGTTGGGACGGTCTATGGCTACACCTTC	CSVGTVYGYTF
-	TRBJ2-3	-	TRBV5-4	TGTGCCAGCAGTCCGCTAGGGGCTAGCACAGATACGCAGTATTTT	CASSPLGASTDTQYF
-	TRBJ2-7	-	TRBV4-1	TGCGCCAGCAGCCAAGAACCCTGGAGGGGGCGAGGGTCCTACGAGCAGTACTTC	CASSQEPWRGRGSYEQYF
TRBD1	TRBJ1-1	-	TRBV4-1	TGCGCCAGCAGCCAAGCCCGGACAGGAATTGGGATGAACACTGAAGCTTTCTTT	CASSQARTGIGMNTEAFF
-	TRBJ1-2	-	TRBV7-9	TGTGCCAGCAGCTTGGGCAATGCTAACTATGGCTACACCTTC	CASSLGNANYGYTF
TRBD1	TRBJ1-1	-	TRBV28	TGTGCCAGCAGTGTTACAGGGGTAAATGAAGCTTTCTTT	CASSVTGVNEAFF
TRBD1	TRBJ2-2	-	TRBV2	TGTGCCAGCACCGACAGGGACGGCGGGGAGCTGTTTTTT	CASTDRDGGELFF
-	TRBJ2-2	-	TRBV18	TGTGCCAGCTCACCAGGGATCAGTACCGGGGAGCTGTTTTTT	CASSPGISTGELFF
-	TRBJ2-2	-	TRBV18	TGTGCCAGCTCACCCACTACAACCGGGGAGCTGTTTTTT	CASSPTTTGELFF
-	TRBJ1-1	once	TRBV23-1	TGCGCCAGCAGTCAATCGGGGCCAAACACTGAAGCTTTCTTT	CASSQSGPNTEAFF
-	TRBJ2-1	-	TRBV19	TGTGCCAGTAGTATAGGAGGTTATAATGAGCAGTTCTTC	CASSIGGYNEQFF
-	TRBJ1-3	once	TRBV2	TGTGCCAGCAGTGAACAGAGCTCTGGAAACACCATATATTTT	CASSEQSSGNTIYF
-	TRBJ1-2	-	TRBV6-5	TGTGCCAGCAGTTACTCGAACAGGGATGGCTACACCTTC	CASSYSNRDGYTF
-	TRBJ1-4	-	TRBV7-9	TGTGCCAGCAGCTTACGCCCCAGGGGAGGAACTAATGAAAAACTGTTTTTT	CASSLRPRGGTNEKLFF
-	TRBJ2-4	-	TRBV5-5	TGTGCCAGCAGCTTGGCCGCAGGGCGGATAGACATTCAGTACTTC	CASSLAAGRIDIQYF